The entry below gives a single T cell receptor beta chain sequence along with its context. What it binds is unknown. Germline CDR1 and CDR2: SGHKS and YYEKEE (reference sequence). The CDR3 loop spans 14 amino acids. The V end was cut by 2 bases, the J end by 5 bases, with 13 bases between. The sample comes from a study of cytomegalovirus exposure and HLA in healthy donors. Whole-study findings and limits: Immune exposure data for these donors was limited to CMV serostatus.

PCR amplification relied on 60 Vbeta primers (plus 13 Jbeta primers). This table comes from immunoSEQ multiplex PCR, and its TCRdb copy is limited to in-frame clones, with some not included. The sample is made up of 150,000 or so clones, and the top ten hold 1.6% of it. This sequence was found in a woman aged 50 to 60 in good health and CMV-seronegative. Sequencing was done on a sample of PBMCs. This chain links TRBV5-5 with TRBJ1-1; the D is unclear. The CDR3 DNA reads TGTGCCAGCAGCTTTGGAGGGTCGGGGACTGAAGCTTTCTTT. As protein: CASSFGGSGTEAFF. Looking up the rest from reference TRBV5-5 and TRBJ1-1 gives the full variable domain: DAGVTQSPTHLIKTRGQQVTLRCSPISGHKSVSWYQQVLGQGPQFIFQYYEKEERGRGNFPDRFSARQFPNYSSELNVNALLLGDSALYLCASSFGGSGTEAFFGQGTRLTVV.